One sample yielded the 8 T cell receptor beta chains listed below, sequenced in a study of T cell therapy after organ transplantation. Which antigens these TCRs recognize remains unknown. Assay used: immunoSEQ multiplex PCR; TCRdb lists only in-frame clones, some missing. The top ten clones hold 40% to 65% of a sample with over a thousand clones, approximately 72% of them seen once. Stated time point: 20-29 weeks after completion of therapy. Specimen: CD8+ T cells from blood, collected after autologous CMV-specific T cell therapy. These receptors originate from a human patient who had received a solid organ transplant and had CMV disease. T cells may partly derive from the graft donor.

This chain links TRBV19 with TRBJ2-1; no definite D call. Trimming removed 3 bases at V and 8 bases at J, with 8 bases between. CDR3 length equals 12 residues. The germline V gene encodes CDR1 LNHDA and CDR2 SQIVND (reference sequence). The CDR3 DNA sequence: TGTGCCAGTAGTATCGGCTGGGATGAGCAGTTCTTC. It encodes CASSIGWDEQFF.

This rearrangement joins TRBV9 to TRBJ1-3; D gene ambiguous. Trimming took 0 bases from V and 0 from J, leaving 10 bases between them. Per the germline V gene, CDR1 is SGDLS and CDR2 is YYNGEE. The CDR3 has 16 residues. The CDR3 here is CASSVESGNSGNTIYF. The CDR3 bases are TGTGCCAGCAGCGTAGAGTCAGGAAACTCTGGAAACACCATATATTTT.

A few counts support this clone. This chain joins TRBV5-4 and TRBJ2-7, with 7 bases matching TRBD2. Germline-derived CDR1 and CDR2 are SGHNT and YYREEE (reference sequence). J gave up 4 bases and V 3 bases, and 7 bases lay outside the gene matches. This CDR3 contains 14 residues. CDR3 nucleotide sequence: TGTGCCAGCAGCTCCTCAACTAGCGCGTACGAGCAGTACTTC. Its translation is CASSSSTSAYEQYF.

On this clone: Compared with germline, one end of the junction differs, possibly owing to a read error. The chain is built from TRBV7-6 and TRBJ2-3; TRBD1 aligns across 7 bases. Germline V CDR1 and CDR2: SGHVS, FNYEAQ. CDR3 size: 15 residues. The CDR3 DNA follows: TGTGCCTGCAGTTTCGACAGGGTTAGGACAGATACGCAGTATTTT. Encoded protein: CACSFDRVRTDTQYF.

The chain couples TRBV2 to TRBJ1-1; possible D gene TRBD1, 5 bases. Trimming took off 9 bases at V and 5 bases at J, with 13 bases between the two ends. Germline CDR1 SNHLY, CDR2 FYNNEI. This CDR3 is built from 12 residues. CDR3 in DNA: TGTGCCAGGTGGGGGGGTTGGACTGAAGCTTTCTTT. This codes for CARWGGWTEAFF.

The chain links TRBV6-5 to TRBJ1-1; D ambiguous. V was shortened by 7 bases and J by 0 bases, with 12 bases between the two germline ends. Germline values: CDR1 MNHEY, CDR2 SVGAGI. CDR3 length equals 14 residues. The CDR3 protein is CASTLGGMNTEAFF. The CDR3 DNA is TGTGCCAGCACCTTAGGAGGGATGAACACTGAAGCTTTCTTT.

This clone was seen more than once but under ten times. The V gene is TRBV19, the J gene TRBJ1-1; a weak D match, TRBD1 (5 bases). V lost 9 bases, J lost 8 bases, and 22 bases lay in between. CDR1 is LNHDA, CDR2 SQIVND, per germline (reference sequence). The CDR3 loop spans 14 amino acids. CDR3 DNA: TGTGCCAGCCAAGAAGGGGTACGTCTTGTGGAAGCTTTCTTT. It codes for CASQEGVRLVEAFF.

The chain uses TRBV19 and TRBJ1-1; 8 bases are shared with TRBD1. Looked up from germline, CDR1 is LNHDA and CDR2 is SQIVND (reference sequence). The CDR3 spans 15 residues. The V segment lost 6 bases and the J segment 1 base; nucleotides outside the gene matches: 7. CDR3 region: CASSDATGANTEAFF. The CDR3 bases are TGTGCCAGTAGCGATGCGACAGGGGCGAACACTGAAGCTTTCTTT.